A single sample is the source of the 28 T cell receptor beta chains below, sequenced in a study of blood T cell repertoires in COVID-19. Clones were read by immunoSEQ multiplex PCR, and TCRdb kept only the in-frame ones, dropping some. Counted here are 84,000 or so clones, roughly 86% occurring once; the ten biggest clones make up about 7%. The sample comprised peripheral blood. These receptor sequences come from a man between 65 and 79 years old with acute or convalescent COVID-19.

V gene TRBV11-3 combines with J gene TRBJ2-1, with TRBD2 matching 9 bases. Germline CDR1 is SGHNT and CDR2 is YENEEA. The CDR3 extends over 17 amino acids. V dropped 0 bases and J dropped 7; count of bases not matched to a gene: 10. CDR3 in amino acids: CASSLESGTSLSNEQFF. Here the CDR3 DNA reads TGTGCCAGCAGCTTAGAATCCGGGACTAGCCTTTCTAATGAGCAGTTCTTC.

The V and J genes are TRBV29-1 and TRBJ2-4, with D possibly TRBD2 on 6 matching bases. CDR1 SQVTM and CDR2 ANQGSEA come from the germline V gene. The CDR3 is 17 amino acids. Trimming removed 4 bases from V and 3 bases from J, with 22 bases in between. CDR3 loop: CSVARRGAGGGKNIQYF. CDR3 nucleotides: TGCAGCGTTGCCCGCCGCGGGGCTGGGGGTGGCAAAAACATTCAGTACTTC.

This rearrangement joins TRBV5-6 to TRBJ1-3; 7 bases map to TRBD1. J gave up 0 bases and V 0 bases, and 6 bases lay outside the gene matches. The CDR3 consists of 17 residues. The V gene's germline CDR1 is SGHDT and CDR2 YYEEEE. CDR3 sequence: CASSLAWDSLSGNTIYF. CDR3 nucleotides: TGTGCCAGCAGCTTGGCCTGGGACAGTCTCTCTGGAAACACCATATATTTT.

The CDR3 DNA follows: TGTGCCTGGAGGTTGTCCCTGGACAGGGGGTATGGCTACACCTTC. Translation gives CAWRLSLDRGYGYTF. V and J are TRBV30 and TRBJ1-2; 10 bases are shared with TRBD1. This CDR3 comprises 15 residues. Germline V gives CDR1 GTSNPN, CDR2 SVGIG (reference sequence). V trimming: 3 bases; J trimming: 5 bases; junction bases outside the gene matches: 9.

J is TRBJ1-4 and V is TRBV6-2 or TRBV6-3, with 8 bases fitting TRBD1. The CDR3 is 19 residues long. J lost 6 bases, V lost 6 bases, and 21 bases had no gene match. Germline V gene lookup returns CDR1 MNHEY and CDR2 SVGEGT. The CDR3, as DNA: TGTGCCAGCAGCCCTCGTTGGGCAGGGGGCGAGTATATGGATGAAAAACTGTTTTTT. Its protein product is CASSPRWAGGEYMDEKLFF.

The gene calls are TRBV27 and TRBJ1-5; D might be TRBD1 (6 bases). There are 13 residues in the CDR3. Trimming stripped 5 bases from V and 5 bases from J, with 10 bases between. Germline V lookup: CDR1 MNHEY, CDR2 SMNVEV (reference sequence). The CDR3 protein is CASSDPGDQPQHF. The CDR3 nucleotides read TGTGCCAGCAGTGATCCAGGGGATCAGCCCCAGCATTTT.

This clone is labeled medium-sized. This chain uses TRBV5-4 with TRBJ2-5; 9 positions match TRBD2. Looked up from germline, CDR1 is SGHNT and CDR2 is YYREEE (reference sequence). The CDR3 sequence is 16 residues long. V shed 0 bases and J 5 bases; nucleotides not matched to a gene: 8. The CDR3, as DNA: TGTGCCAGCAGCTTGGATCTAGCGGGGCATGGGGAGACCCAGTACTTC. Its protein is CASSLDLAGHGETQYF.

The chain has TRBV9 and TRBJ2-1; no definite D call. The V and J ends lost 8 bases and 6 bases respectively, with 21 bases between them. Germline V CDR1 and CDR2: SGDLS, YYNGEE. The CDR3 consists of 15 residues. The CDR3 sequence is CARPPQAREPNEQFF. The CDR3 coding sequence is TGTGCCAGACCCCCTCAGGCCCGCGAGCCCAATGAGCAGTTCTTC.

The chain combines TRBV11-2 with TRBJ2-1; TRBD1 aligns across 7 bases. Unmatched junction bases numbered 8, after V lost 6 bases and J lost 0 bases. From germline, CDR1 is SGHAT and CDR2 FQNNGV. The CDR3 has 16 amino acids. CDR3 in amino acids: CASSRRGDSSYNEQFF. The CDR3 DNA is TGTGCCAGCAGTCGAAGAGGGGACAGCTCCTACAATGAGCAGTTCTTC.

Points on this clone: The junction shows a germline mismatch at one end, possibly a read error. The J gene is TRBJ1-4, the V gene TRBV11-2; D possibly corresponds to TRBD1 (5 bases). The germline gives CDR1 SGHAT, CDR2 FQNNGV. CDR3 length equals 15 residues. The CDR3 protein is CASSQGAGKNEKLFF. Written as DNA, the CDR3 is TGTGCCAGCAGCCAAGGGGCAGGAAAAAATGAAAAGCTGTTTTTT.

The rearrangement joins TRBV27 to TRBJ1-6; D gene uncertain. CDR3 length: 13 residues. The germline CDR1 and CDR2 sequences are MNHEY and SMNVEV (reference sequence). The V gene lost 5 bases and the J gene lost 7 bases, with 9 bases spanning the gap. The CDR3 sequence: CASSPNENSPLHF. CDR3 DNA: TGTGCCAGCAGTCCGAACGAGAATTCACCCCTCCACTTT.

This rearrangement joins TRBV11-3 to TRBJ2-7; TRBD1 matches 8 bases. The CDR3 is 15 amino acids. From germline, CDR1 is SGHNT and CDR2 YENEEA. The V gene end was trimmed by 5 bases and the J gene end by 6 bases; junction bases not matched to a gene: 12. CDR3 protein: CASSRAGQGGGEQYF. CDR3 in DNA: TGTGCCAGCAGCAGGGCCGGACAGGGAGGCGGCGAGCAGTACTTC.

The chain combines TRBV28 with TRBJ1-2; TRBD1 is a possible D gene (5 bases). V was trimmed by 4 bases and J by 8 bases, leaving 11 bases between them. This CDR3 region has 12 residues. CDR1 MDHEN and CDR2 SYDVKM come from the germline V gene. In DNA, the CDR3 is TGTGCCAGCAGTTCAGGGCTTGAGGGCTACACCTTC. Protein sequence: CASSSGLEGYTF.

J is TRBJ1-4 and V is TRBV30; the match to TRBD1 covers 9 bases. The V and J ends lost 0 bases and 12 bases, in that order; junction bases with no gene match: 5. This CDR3 region has 13 residues. Germline assignment: CDR1 GTSNPN and CDR2 SVGIG (reference sequence). In DNA form, the CDR3 reads TGTGCCTGGAGTGTACAGGGGGCCGGAGAACTGTTTTTT. As protein: CAWSVQGAGELFF.

The V and J genes are TRBV9 and TRBJ2-1; 16 bases align to TRBD2. This CDR3 contains 15 residues. From germline, CDR1 is SGDLS and CDR2 YYNGEE. V was clipped by 5 bases and J by 8 bases; unmatched bases: 4. CDR3 loop: CASRPGTSGGDEQFF. As DNA, the CDR3 is TGTGCCAGCAGACCCGGGACTAGCGGGGGGGATGAGCAGTTCTTC.

The chain is built from TRBV19 and TRBJ1-5, with a tentative D call TRBD1 (5 bases). Trimming stripped 1 base from V and 5 bases from J, with 9 bases between. CDR3 length equals 14 residues. The germline V gene has CDR1 LNHDA and CDR2 SQIVND (reference sequence). For the CDR3, the DNA is TGTGCCAGTAGTATAGGGCAGGGCGATCAGCCCCAGCATTTT. Translating gives CASSIGQGDQPQHF.

The chain carries TRBV18 and TRBJ1-5; D not certain. The length of the CDR3 is 13 residues. Germline V gene data show CDR1 as KGHSH and CDR2 as LQKENI. Trimming pared 3 bases from V and 5 bases from J, leaving 8 bases between. CDR3 sequence reads: CASSPERDQPQHF. The CDR3 coding sequence is TGTGCCAGCTCACCGGAACGGGATCAGCCCCAGCATTTT. The complete variable domain, with remaining parts taken from reference TRBV18 and TRBJ1-5, reads NAGVMQNPRHLVRRRGQEARLRCSPMKGHSHVYWYRQLPEEGLKFMVYLQKENIIDESGMPKERFSAEFPKEGPSILRIQQVVRGDSAAYFCASSPERDQPQHFGDGTRLSIL.

This clone has just one count. The rearrangement uses TRBV5-1 and TRBJ2-1, with 7 bases that match TRBD2. CDR1 SGHRS and CDR2 YFSETQ come from the germline V gene. Germline trimming cut 5 bases from V and 7 bases from J; bases unmatched to any gene: 12. The CDR3 is made up of 15 amino acids. CDR3 DNA: TGCGCCAGCAGTTTCCCGAGCGGGATATTAAATGAGCAGTTCTTC. Translated: CASSFPSGILNEQFF.

This chain joins TRBV7-9 and TRBJ1-1, with a tentative D call TRBD1 (6 bases). V was clipped by 0 bases and J by 1 base, with 9 bases between them. Germline assignment: CDR1 SEHNR and CDR2 FQNEAQ (reference sequence). The CDR3 consists of 15 residues. The CDR3 nucleotides read TGTGCCAGCAGCTTAGCGGGGGCCCAGAACACTGAAGCTTTCTTT. Its translation: CASSLAGAQNTEAFF.

The rearrangement uses TRBV7-9 and TRBJ2-6; TRBD1 is a possible D gene (6 bases). This CDR3 region has 15 residues. Germline lookup yields CDR1 SEHNR and CDR2 FQNEAQ (reference sequence). The V and J ends lost 5 bases and 0 bases respectively, with 8 bases between them. The DNA for the CDR3 is TGTGCCAGCAGCCAGGGGAACTCTGGGGCCAACGTCCTGACTTTC. This translates into CASSQGNSGANVLTF.

The CDR3 DNA sequence: TGTGCCAGCAGCTTATCGGAGCGGCCCACTAGCACAGATACGCAGTATTTT. It translates to CASSLSERPTSTDTQYF. The chain couples TRBV7-2 to TRBJ2-3, with D perhaps matching TRBD2 (5 bases). Germline V gene data show CDR1 as SGHTA and CDR2 as FQGNSA. The CDR3 covers 17 residues. The V and J ends lost 2 bases and 0 bases respectively, with 15 bases between them.

V usage is TRBV29-1 and J usage is TRBJ2-7, with D tentatively TRBD2 (5 bases). Germline V CDR1 and CDR2: SQVTM, ANQGSEA. Trimming cost V 3 bases and J 6 bases, with 9 bases left between them. The CDR3 loop spans 11 amino acids. CDR3 sequence: CSVDAGGEQYF. The CDR3 nucleotides are TGCAGCGTTGACGCGGGTGGCGAGCAGTACTTC.

Written as DNA, the CDR3 is TGTGCCAGCAGCGCCCGTGGGGGGGGCAAGAACACTGAAGCTTTCTTT. Translation gives CASSARGGGKNTEAFF. This chain links TRBV7-3 with TRBJ1-1, with TRBD1 as a possible D gene (6 bases). CDR3 length: 16 residues. V dropped 5 bases and J dropped 1 base, with 17 bases sitting between them. The germline V gene encodes CDR1 SGHTA and CDR2 FQGTGA.

J is TRBJ2-2 and V is TRBV7-6; a possible D gene is TRBD1 (7 bases). The CDR3 sequence is 18 residues long. Trimming left V 3 bases short and J 2 bases short, with 19 bases between. Germline V CDR1 and CDR2: SGHVS, FNYEAQ. The DNA of the CDR3 is TGTGCCAGCAGCTTCCCCCTCTACAGGGGAGGTAACACCGGGGAGCTGTTTTTT. Its protein is CASSFPLYRGGNTGELFF.

This chain joins TRBV9 and TRBJ1-5, with 7 bases that match TRBD1. The CDR3 runs to 15 residues. The junction had 2 bases not matched to a gene; V was cut back by 0 bases and J by 2 bases. Germline values: CDR1 SGDLS, CDR2 YYNGEE. CDR3 nucleotide sequence: TGTGCCAGCAGCGTAGGGACAGGAGGCAATCAGCCCCAGCATTTT. This translates into CASSVGTGGNQPQHF.

The rearrangement links TRBV28 to TRBJ2-1, with TRBD1 identical over 12 bases. J gave up 7 bases and V 10 bases, and 5 bases lay outside the gene matches. The CDR3 contains 13 residues. Germline V CDR1 and CDR2: MDHEN, SYDVKM. The CDR3 nucleotides read TGTGCCACGGGACAGGGGGCCCTGAATGAGCAGTTCTTC. Its protein is CATGQGALNEQFF.

V is TRBV10-1 and J is TRBJ2-2; D not resolved. Trimming removed 6 bases from V and 0 bases from J, with 5 bases in between. The CDR3 is 13 amino acids. In germline, CDR1 is WNHNN, CDR2 SYGVQD (reference sequence). CDR3: CASRQTNTGELFF. The CDR3 region has the DNA TGCGCCAGCAGACAGACGAACACCGGGGAGCTGTTTTTT.

The rearrangement links TRBV7-8 to TRBJ2-7; 10 bases agree with TRBD2. From germline, CDR1 is SGHVS and CDR2 FQNEAQ. Trimming took 0 bases from V and 4 from J; bases not matched to a gene: 6. This CDR3 comprises 16 residues. CDR3 amino acids: CASSLAGASGGYEQYF. The DNA for the CDR3 is TGTGCCAGCAGCTTAGCGGGGGCTAGCGGGGGTTACGAGCAGTACTTC.